A single TCR beta chain is shown here with its context. This sample stems from a study of OX40 agonist ivuxolimab in advanced cancers. Data came from immunoSEQ multiplex PCR; TCRdb stores just in-frame clones and leaves some out. The data hold over 25,000 clones, with around 86% observed a single time. Germline assignment: CDR1 MNHNY and CDR2 SVGAGI (reference sequence). The CDR3 contains 13 residues. The junction had 5 bases not matched to a gene; V was cut back by 5 bases and J by 8 bases. This chain links TRBV6-6 with TRBJ2-1, with 8 bases matching TRBD1. The sequenced sample was CD4+ or CD8+ T cells sorted from blood, obtained in a trial of the OX40 agonist ivuxolimab. The receptor was isolated from an adult with an advanced solid tumor such as melanoma, head and neck, liver or kidney cancer. CDR3 region: CASSPTGDHEQFF. For the CDR3, the DNA is TGTGCCAGCAGTCCGACAGGGGACCATGAGCAGTTCTTC.